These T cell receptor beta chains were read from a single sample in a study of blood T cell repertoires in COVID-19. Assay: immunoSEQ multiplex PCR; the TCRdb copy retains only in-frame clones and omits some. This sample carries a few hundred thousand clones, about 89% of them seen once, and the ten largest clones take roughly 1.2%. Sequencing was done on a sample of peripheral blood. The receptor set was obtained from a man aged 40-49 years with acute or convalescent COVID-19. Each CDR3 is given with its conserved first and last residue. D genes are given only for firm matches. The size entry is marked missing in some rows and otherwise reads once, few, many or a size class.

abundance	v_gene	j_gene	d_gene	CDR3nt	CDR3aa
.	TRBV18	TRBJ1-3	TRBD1	TGTGCCAGCTCACCCCAAAGACAGGGACTAGCTGGAAACACCATATATTTT	CASSPQRQGLAGNTIYF
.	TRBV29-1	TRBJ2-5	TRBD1	TGCAGCGTTGAAGATCCCAGGGGGCAGCGGGAGACCCAGTACTTC	CSVEDPRGQRETQYF
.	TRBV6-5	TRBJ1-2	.	TGTGCCAGCAGTAGAACAGGGTTTGGCGGAGGCTACACCTTC	CASSRTGFGGGYTF
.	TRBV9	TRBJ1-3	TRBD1	TGTGCCAGCAGCGCCGGGACAGACTCTGGAAACACCATATATTTT	CASSAGTDSGNTIYF
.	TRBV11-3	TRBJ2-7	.	TGTGCCAGCAGCTTGAGCATCCGAGGAGAGCAGTACTTC	CASSLSIRGEQYF
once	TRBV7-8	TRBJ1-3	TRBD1	TGTGCCAGCAGCTTAACAGGGGGCACGGGGGGAAACACCATATATTTT	CASSLTGGTGGNTIYF
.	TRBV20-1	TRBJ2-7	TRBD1	TGCAGTGCTAGTGCCCGGGACAGGGGGTACGAGCAGTACTTC	CSASARDRGYEQYF
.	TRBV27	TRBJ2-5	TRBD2	TGTGCCAGCAGTCCGAACCCCCTGACTAGCGGCCAAGAGACCCAGTACTTC	CASSPNPLTSGQETQYF
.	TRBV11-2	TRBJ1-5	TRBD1	TGTGCCAGCAGCTTAAACCGTAGAGCAACAGGGGGAGATCAGCCCCAGCATTTT	CASSLNRRATGGDQPQHF
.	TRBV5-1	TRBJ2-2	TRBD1	TGCGCCAGCAGCCTGCGACAGGGGGCGTACACCGGGGAGCTGTTTTTT	CASSLRQGAYTGELFF
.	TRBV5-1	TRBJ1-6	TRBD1	TGCGCCAGCAGCTTGGAGGGACAGATTAATTCACCCCTCCACTTT	CASSLEGQINSPLHF
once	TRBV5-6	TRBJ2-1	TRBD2	TGTGCCAGCAGCCCGAGGGTCCTAGCGGGACCTCGGAATGAGCAGTTCTTC	CASSPRVLAGPRNEQFF
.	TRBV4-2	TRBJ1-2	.	TGTGCCAGCAGCCAAGTACAAGGGGGGGGAACAGGGACTAACTATGGCTACACCTTC	CASSQVQGGGTGTNYGYTF
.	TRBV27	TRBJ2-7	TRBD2	TGTGCCAGCAGTTCGCCGGGGGGGGCTAGGTACGAGCAGTACTTC	CASSSPGGARYEQYF
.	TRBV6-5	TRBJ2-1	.	TGTGCCAGCAGTTACTTGGCGGGAAGCTCCTACAATGAGCAGTTCTTC	CASSYLAGSSYNEQFF
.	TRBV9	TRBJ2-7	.	TGTGCCAGCAGCCCCCAGACAGGACCCTACGAGCAGTACTTC	CASSPQTGPYEQYF
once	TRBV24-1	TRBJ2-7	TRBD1	TGTGCCACCAGTGACTCTGGCGGGGACAGGGGCATCTACGAGCAGTACTTC	CATSDSGGDRGIYEQYF
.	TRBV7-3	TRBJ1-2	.	TGTGCCAGCAGCTTAAGGCAGGGGTATGGCTACACCTTC	CASSLRQGYGYTF
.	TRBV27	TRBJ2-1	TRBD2	TGTGCCAGCAGTTTAGAGCGGGGGAGGGTGAATGAGCAGTTCTTC	CASSLERGRVNEQFF
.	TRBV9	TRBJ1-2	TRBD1	TGTGCCAGCAGCGTAGGGACAGGGAAACGGGGCTACACCTTC	CASSVGTGKRGYTF
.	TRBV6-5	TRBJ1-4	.	TGTGCCAGCAGTTACTCCCCGGACAGCAATTTTGAAAAACTGTTTTTT	CASSYSPDSNFEKLFF
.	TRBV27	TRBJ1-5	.	TGTGCCAGCAGTTTCACAGGGTTTCAGCCCCAGCATTTT	CASSFTGFQPQHF
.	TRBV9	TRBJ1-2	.	TGTGCCAGCAGCGTAGACCACCGTTGGCCCTATGGCTACACCTTC	CASSVDHRWPYGYTF
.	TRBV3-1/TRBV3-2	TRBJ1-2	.	TGTGCCAGCAGCCAAGGACTCGTCAGGGGCTATGGCTACACCTTC	CASSQGLVRGYGYTF
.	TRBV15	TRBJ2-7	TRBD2	TGTGCCACCAGCAGAGAACCAGGGCTAGCGGGGTCCTACGAGCAGTACTTC	CATSREPGLAGSYEQYF
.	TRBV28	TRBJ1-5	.	TGTGCCAGCAGTTTATTCGGTCCAGGGTATAATCAGCCCCAGCATTTT	CASSLFGPGYNQPQHF
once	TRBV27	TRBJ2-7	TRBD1	TGTGCCAGCGCCTTATCCGGGACAGGGCTACGAGAGCAGTACTTC	CASALSGTGLREQYF
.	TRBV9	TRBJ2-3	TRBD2	TGTGCCAGCAGCGTACAATTAGCGGGGGCAACCACAGATACGCAGTATTTT	CASSVQLAGATTDTQYF
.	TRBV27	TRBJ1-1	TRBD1	TGTGCCAGCAGTTTATCTCCAGGGGGCACTGAAGCTTTCTTT	CASSLSPGGTEAFF
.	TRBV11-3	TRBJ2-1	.	TGTGCCAGCAGCCCTGCGGACAGTTACAATGAGCAGTTCTTC	CASSPADSYNEQFF
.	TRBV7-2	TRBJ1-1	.	TGTGCCAGCAGCACTACGGGGGGCACTGAAGCTTTCTTT	CASSTTGGTEAFF
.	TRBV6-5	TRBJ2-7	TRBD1	TGTGCCAGCAGTTACATGGGACAGGGCTACGAGCAGTACTTC	CASSYMGQGYEQYF
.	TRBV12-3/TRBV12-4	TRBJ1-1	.	TGTGCCAGCAGTAAGACAGAGAACACTGAAGCTTTCTTT	CASSKTENTEAFF
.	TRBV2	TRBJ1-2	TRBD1	TGTGCCAGCAGTGAAGAAACAGGGGTTGGGTATGGCTACACCTTC	CASSEETGVGYGYTF
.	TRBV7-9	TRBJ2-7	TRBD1	TGTGCCAGTACAGGGGGCAACGAGCAGTACTTC	CASTGGNEQYF
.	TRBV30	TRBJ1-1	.	TGTGCCTGGGTACCTCGGGAGAACACTGAAGCTTTCTTT	CAWVPRENTEAFF
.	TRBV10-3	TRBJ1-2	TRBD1	TGTGCCATCAGTGACCCAACAGGGGACTATGGCTACACCTTC	CAISDPTGDYGYTF
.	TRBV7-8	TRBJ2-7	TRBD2	TGTGCCAGCAGCTTACGGCCTAGCGGGCCTCAACTGGGGTATTACATCTCCTACGAGCAGTACTTC	CASSLRPSGPQLGYYISYEQYF
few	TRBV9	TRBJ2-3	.	TGTGCCAGCAGCGGTCAAGGGGGAGTAGATACGCAGTATTTT	CASSGQGGVDTQYF
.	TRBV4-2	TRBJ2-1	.	TGTGCCAGCACTCAGCCGGGTCGCTCCTACAATGAGCAGTTCTTC	CASTQPGRSYNEQFF
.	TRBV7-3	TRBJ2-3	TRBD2	TGTGCCAGCAGCTTTAGCGGGTCTAGCACAGATACGCAGTATTTT	CASSFSGSSTDTQYF
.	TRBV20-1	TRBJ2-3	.	TGCAGTGCTCCCTCAGATACGCAGTATTTT	CSAPSDTQYF
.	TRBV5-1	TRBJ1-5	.	TGCGCCAGCAGCGCGCTCCCGGGGGTTAGCAATCAGCCCCAGCATTTT	CASSALPGVSNQPQHF
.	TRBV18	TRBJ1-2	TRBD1	TGTGCCAGCTCACCACGGACAGGTTCCAACTATGGCTACACCTTC	CASSPRTGSNYGYTF
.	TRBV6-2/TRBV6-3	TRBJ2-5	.	TGTGCCAGCAGTAGACTAGGACAAGAGACCCAGTACTTC	CASSRLGQETQYF
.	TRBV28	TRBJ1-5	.	TGTGCCAGCAGTACGGGAGGGTTGCATCAGCCCCAGCATTTT	CASSTGGLHQPQHF
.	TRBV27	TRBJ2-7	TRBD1	TGTGCCAGCAGTTTTGGGACAGAAGGCCTCGAGCAGTACTTC	CASSFGTEGLEQYF
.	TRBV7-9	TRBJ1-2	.	TGTGCCAGCAGCTTACTGAGGGTTGGAGGCTACACCTTC	CASSLLRVGGYTF
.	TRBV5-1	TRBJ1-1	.	TGCGCCAGCAGCTTGGCGGGAGGTTGGACTGAAGCTTTCTTT	CASSLAGGWTEAFF
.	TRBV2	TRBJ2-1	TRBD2	TGTGCCAGCACTTTGGCGGGGGGGAGATACAATGAGCAGTTCTTC	CASTLAGGRYNEQFF